Listed below are T cell receptor beta chains from one sample, sequenced in a study of T cell responses to AZD1222 COVID-19 vaccine. TCRdb's table, derived via immunoSEQ multiplex PCR, lists solely in-frame clones and lacks some. The table includes 200,000 or so clones, 85% to 90% detected once. This specimen consisted of peripheral blood, obtained on day 0 of MenACWY control vaccination. The receptors stem from an adult in good health. Each CDR3 is given with its conserved first and last residue. The D gene is left open where the match is weak. Size tells how often a clone was seen (once, few, many) or the class of an expanded clone, and some rows leave it out.

size,J,V,D,CDR3,DNA
NA,TRBJ1-1,TRBV5-1,NA,CASSLILDTEAFF,TGCGCCAGCAGCTTAATTTTGGACACTGAAGCTTTCTTT
NA,TRBJ2-7,TRBV5-1,TRBD2,CASSSGTSGRPPSYEQYF,TGCGCCAGCAGCTCGGGGACTAGCGGGAGGCCCCCCTCCTACGAGCAGTACTTC
NA,TRBJ1-5,TRBV28,NA,CASSLSVTLGRPQHF,TGTGCCAGCAGTTTATCGGTGACGCTAGGGAGGCCCCAGCATTTT
NA,TRBJ1-4,TRBV2,NA,CASQALTANEKLFF,TGTGCCAGTCAAGCCTTAACGGCTAATGAAAAACTGTTTTTT
few,TRBJ2-5,TRBV7-2,NA,CASTQGAGGDVTQYF,TGTGCCAGCACCCAGGGAGCAGGGGGGGATGTGACCCAGTACTTC
once,TRBJ1-1,TRBV4-1,TRBD1,CASSQAGQGGAEAFF,TGCGCCAGCAGCCAGGCCGGACAGGGGGGCGCTGAAGCTTTCTTT
NA,TRBJ2-7,TRBV18,TRBD1,CASSYPGQSYEQYF,TGTGCCAGCTCATACCCGGGACAGAGCTACGAGCAGTACTTC
few,TRBJ2-7,TRBV5-8,NA,CASSLDVWAYEQYF,TGTGCCAGCAGCTTGGACGTGTGGGCCTACGAGCAGTACTTC
once,TRBJ1-1,TRBV5-1,NA,CASSLGLGGGGTEAFF,TGCGCCAGCAGCTTGGGTCTTGGCGGAGGAGGAACTGAAGCTTTCTTT
once,TRBJ1-5,TRBV27,NA,CASSARGGRSNQPQHF,TGTGCCAGCAGTGCTCGGGGAGGGAGAAGCAATCAGCCCCAGCATTTT
NA,TRBJ2-7,TRBV11-2,TRBD1,CASSRGQGVTYEQYF,TGTGCCAGCAGCCGAGGACAGGGGGTCACCTACGAGCAGTACTTC
NA,TRBJ2-7,TRBV3-1/TRBV3-2,TRBD1,CASSPTGIYEQYF,TGTGCCAGCAGCCCGACAGGGATCTACGAGCAGTACTTC
NA,TRBJ1-4,TRBV6-1,NA,CASREAGQPNEKLFF,TGTGCCAGCAGAGAAGCGGGACAACCTAATGAAAAACTGTTTTTT
NA,TRBJ1-1,TRBV5-1,NA,CASSFAGEAFF,TGCGCCAGCAGCTTTGCAGGTGAAGCTTTCTTT
NA,TRBJ1-1,TRBV5-4,NA,CASSTPGQPNTEAFF,TGTGCCAGCAGCACTCCTGGACAGCCGAACACTGAAGCTTTCTTT
NA,TRBJ2-5,TRBV5-1,NA,CASSPLIAEETQYF,TGCGCCAGCAGCCCACTCATAGCCGAAGAGACCCAGTACTTC
NA,TRBJ2-1,TRBV19,TRBD2,CASSRGGLAGGGEQFF,TGTGCCAGTAGTAGGGGAGGACTAGCGGGAGGCGGTGAGCAGTTCTTC
NA,TRBJ1-6,TRBV5-1,NA,CASSLFRGDNSPLHF,TGCGCCAGCAGCTTGTTCAGGGGTGATAATTCACCCCTCCACTTT
NA,TRBJ1-1,TRBV24-1,NA,CATSDAGTEAFF,TGTGCCACCAGTGATGCCGGGACTGAAGCTTTCTTT
NA,TRBJ1-2,TRBV30,NA,CAWSAGPTNYGYTF,TGTGCCTGGAGTGCGGGACCTACTAACTATGGCTACACCTTC
NA,TRBJ1-3,TRBV18,NA,CASSPKQGSSGNTIYF,TGTGCCAGCTCACCAAAACAGGGATCTTCTGGAAACACCATATATTTT
NA,TRBJ1-5,TRBV28,NA,CASRFRTGPSLQPQHF,TGTGCCAGCCGCTTCCGTACGGGACCCTCTCTTCAGCCCCAGCATTTT